This T cell receptor beta chain was sequenced for a study of T cell responses to AZD1222 COVID-19 vaccine. Study as a whole: Second-dose groups at about 4 or about 12 weeks were pooled.

Sequenced by immunoSEQ multiplex PCR; TCRdb stores in-frame clones only, minus some. The table has fewer than 200,000 clones, over 80% seen once. The CDR3 runs to 14 residues. The ends were cut back, 6 bases at V and 4 bases at J, with 13 bases in the middle. Germline V CDR1 and CDR2: SEHNR, FQNEAQ (reference sequence). Study-level results: Baseline serology detected seropositivity in only six AZD1222 recipients.

For this clone: Its antigen is unidentified.

This chain joins TRBV7-9 and TRBJ1-3; D might be TRBD1 (6 bases). This TCR came from an adult in good health. The sequenced sample was peripheral blood, obtained on day 0 of AZD1222 vaccination. The CDR3 nucleotides are TGTGCCAGCAGTCTTACAGGGATCGGAAACACCATATATTTT. Translated, it gives CASSLTGIGNTIYF. Combining the CDR3 with reference TRBV7-9 and TRBJ1-3 gives the whole variable domain DTGVSQNPRHKITKRGQNVTFRCDPISEHNRLYWYRQTLGQGPEFLTYFQNEAQLEKSRLLSDRFSAERPKGSFSTLEIQRTEQGDSAMYLCASSLTGIGNTIYFGEGSWLTVV.